What follows are 29 T cell receptor beta chains derived from one specimen sequenced in a study of blood T cell repertoires in COVID-19. Clones were read by immunoSEQ multiplex PCR, and TCRdb kept only the in-frame ones, dropping some. This repertoire shows 110,000 or so clones, over 65% found once; its top ten account for roughly 6.2%. Sequenced material: peripheral blood. Source of these receptors: a man in his 70s with acute or convalescent COVID-19.

The gene calls are TRBV6-2 or TRBV6-3 and TRBJ1-1; D possibly corresponds to TRBD1 (5 bases). Germline assignment: CDR1 MNHEY and CDR2 SVGEGT. The CDR3 has 13 residues. The V and J ends lost 0 bases and 7 bases respectively, with 9 bases between them. CDR3 loop: CASSYSQGSEAFF. The CDR3 DNA sequence: TGTGCCAGCAGTTACTCGCAGGGAAGTGAAGCTTTCTTT.

In this sample, this clone turned up a few times. CDR3 coding DNA: TGCGCCAGCAGCTTGTCCCCAGGGGCCACTGAAGCTTTCTTT. This gives the protein CASSLSPGATEAFF. The J gene is TRBJ1-1, the V gene TRBV5-1; possibly TRBD1 for D (6 bases). This CDR3 contains 14 residues. V was trimmed by 1 base and J by 4 bases, leaving 11 bases between them. CDR1 and CDR2 (germline): SGHRS, YFSETQ.

The V call is TRBV12-5, the J call TRBJ2-5; TRBD1 is a possible D gene (6 bases). Germline assignment: CDR1 LGHNT and CDR2 FRNRAP. The CDR3 extends over 14 amino acids. V was shortened by 6 bases and J by 5 bases, with 16 bases between the two germline ends. DNA of the CDR3: TGTGCTAGTGGCCCCGGACAGCCGGGGGAGACCCAGTACTTC. The encoded protein is CASGPGQPGETQYF.

A remark on this clone: Mismatch with germline at one junction end may stem from a read error. The rearrangement uses TRBV7-9 and TRBJ2-7; D unresolved. Germline-derived CDR1 and CDR2 are SEHNR and FQNEAQ (reference sequence). The CDR3 loop spans 18 amino acids. CDR3 in amino acids: CASSLTLLGRASSSEQYF. DNA for the CDR3: TGTGCCAGCAGCTTAACCCTATTGGGCCGAGCCTCCTCCTCCGAGCAGTACTTC. Supplemented by reference TRBV7-9 and TRBJ2-7, the full variable domain reads DTGVSQNPRHKITKRGQNVTFRCDPISEHNRLYWYRQTLGQGPEFLTYFQNEAQLEKSRLLSDRFSAERPKGSFSTLEIQRTEQGDSAMYLCASSLTLLGRASSSEQYFGPGTRLTVT.

As for this clone: A junction boundary mismatches the germline segment, possibly from a read error. The chain has TRBV5-1 and TRBJ1-2; 8 bases align to TRBD1. The CDR3 runs to 12 residues. CDR1 SGHRS and CDR2 YFSETQ come from the germline V gene. CDR3 loop: CASSQQGELTSF. In DNA form, the CDR3 reads TGCGCCAGCAGCCAACAGGGGGAGTTGACTTCATTC.

This clone appeared once. The chain has TRBV5-6 and TRBJ2-3; 8 bases are a match to TRBD1. Unmatched junction bases numbered 2, after V lost 0 bases and J lost 2 bases. The CDR3 covers 15 residues. CDR1 SGHDT and CDR2 YYEEEE come from the germline V gene. The CDR3 region is CASSLDRGYTDTQYF. The CDR3 nucleotides are TGTGCCAGCAGCTTGGACAGGGGGTACACAGATACGCAGTATTTT.

V is TRBV12-3 or TRBV12-4 and J is TRBJ1-1; D is undetermined. The CDR3 is 13 residues long. V dropped 6 bases and J dropped 3 bases, with 11 bases sitting between them. The CDR3 here is CASSPSEDTEAFF. Here the CDR3 DNA reads TGTGCCAGCAGCCCGAGTGAGGACACTGAAGCTTTCTTT.

The V and J genes are TRBV18 and TRBJ2-1; 7 bases match TRBD1. The V segment lost 3 bases and the J segment 0 bases; nucleotides outside the gene matches: 2. The germline V gene encodes CDR1 KGHSH and CDR2 LQKENI. The CDR3 extends over 15 amino acids. CDR3 coding DNA: TGTGCCAGCTCACCGAGGGGGCTCTCCTACAATGAGCAGTTCTTC. Protein sequence: CASSPRGLSYNEQFF.

V and J are TRBV7-6 and TRBJ2-2; 8 bases agree with TRBD1. With V trimmed by 5 bases and J by 4 bases, 6 bases remained unmatched. Germline CDR1 reads SGHVS; CDR2 reads FNYEAQ. The CDR3 has 15 amino acids. For the CDR3, the DNA is TGTGCCAGCAGCCCAGGGGGCGCGGGCACCGGGGAGCTGTTTTTT. Translation: CASSPGGAGTGELFF.

V usage is TRBV7-2 and J usage is TRBJ2-1; D possibly corresponds to TRBD2 (5 bases). The CDR3 is 12 residues long. Germline assignment: CDR1 SGHTA and CDR2 FQGNSA. The germline V and J ends were trimmed by 3 bases and 7 bases, with 7 bases remaining between them. This CDR3 reads CASSLTGNEQFF. The CDR3 coding sequence is TGTGCCAGCAGCTTGACGGGGAATGAGCAGTTCTTC.

This clone has only a few counts. The chain couples TRBV20-1 to TRBJ1-1; D is uncertain. Germline loops: CDR1 DFQATT, CDR2 SNEGSKA (reference sequence). This CDR3 is 11 amino acids long. Trimming removed 2 bases from V and 9 bases from J, with 10 bases in between. CDR3 residues: CSARNGEKAFF. Here the CDR3 DNA reads TGCAGTGCTAGAAACGGGGAAAAAGCTTTCTTT.

The V and J genes are TRBV13 and TRBJ2-7, with D maybe TRBD1 (6 bases). CDR3 length equals 15 residues. Germline CDR1 reads PRHDT; CDR2 reads FYEKMQ (reference sequence). Trimming took 7 bases from V and 2 from J, leaving 18 bases between them. The DNA of the CDR3 is TGTGCCAGCACCCCAGGGGTTCGCCGGGCCTACGAGCAGTACTTC. This encodes CASTPGVRRAYEQYF.

The V gene is TRBV6-5, the J gene TRBJ1-1, with D hard to call. Germline CDR1 reads MNHEY; CDR2 reads SVGAGI. Trimming left V 11 bases short and J 0 bases short, with 10 bases between. CDR3 size: 12 residues. The CDR3 sequence is CASLDMNTEAFF. The DNA for the CDR3 is TGTGCCTCCTTAGACATGAACACTGAAGCTTTCTTT.

CDR3 sequence (DNA): TGCGCCAGCAGCTACGGGACAGGAGGGCAAGAGACCCAGTACTTC. It codes for CASSYGTGGQETQYF. J is TRBJ2-5 and V is TRBV5-1, with 8 bases matching TRBD1. Germline assignment: CDR1 SGHRS and CDR2 YFSETQ. With 3 bases clipped from V and 2 bases from J, the junction kept 6 bases outside the gene matches. This CDR3 contains 15 residues. Full variable domain (rest looked up from reference TRBV5-1 and TRBJ2-5): KAGVTQTPRYLIKTRGQQVTLSCSPISGHRSVSWYQQTPGQGLQFLFEYFSETQRNKGNFPGRFSGRQFSNSRSEMNVSTLELGDSALYLCASSYGTGGQETQYFGPGTRLLVL.

V and J are TRBV7-9 and TRBJ1-1; D remains unclear. The V and J ends lost 1 base and 6 bases respectively, with 6 bases between them. The CDR3 sequence is 12 residues long. Germline V gene sequence: CDR1 SEHNR, CDR2 FQNEAQ (reference sequence). In DNA, the CDR3 is TGTGCCAGCAGCTTAGATAGATCTGAAGCTTTCTTT. Amino acids: CASSLDRSEAFF.

The J gene is TRBJ2-7, the V gene TRBV5-1; D ambiguous. V lost 4 bases, J lost 3 bases, and 11 bases lay in between. This CDR3 region has 13 residues. CDR1 is SGHRS and CDR2 is YFSETQ in the germline V gene. The CDR3 region has the DNA TGCGCCAGCAGCCAAACCTACGGCTACGAGCAGTACTTC. Protein sequence: CASSQTYGYEQYF. The full variable domain, completed using reference TRBV5-1 and TRBJ2-7, is KAGVTQTPRYLIKTRGQQVTLSCSPISGHRSVSWYQQTPGQGLQFLFEYFSETQRNKGNFPGRFSGRQFSNSRSEMNVSTLELGDSALYLCASSQTYGYEQYFGPGTRLTVT.

J is TRBJ2-1 and V is TRBV6-5; no firm D call. The germline gives CDR1 MNHEY, CDR2 SVGAGI. Trimming took off 3 bases at V and 1 base at J, with 13 bases between the two ends. The CDR3 is 16 amino acids. CDR3 coding DNA: TGTGCCAGCAGTTATAACCTTATGAGTTCCTACAATGAGCAGTTCTTC. Translated, it gives CASSYNLMSSYNEQFF.

The chain joins TRBV5-6 to TRBJ2-2; D is possibly TRBD1 (6 bases). Trimming pared 1 base from V and 6 bases from J, leaving 10 bases between. This CDR3 is 14 amino acids long. Germline CDR1 and CDR2: SGHDT and YYEEEE. The CDR3 bases are TGTGCCAGCAGCTTGATCACAGGGTCCGGGGAGCTGTTTTTT. It specifies CASSLITGSGELFF.

CDR3: CASSQGQMYTDTQYF. CDR3 nucleotide sequence: TGTGCCAGCAGCCAGGGACAGATGTACACAGATACGCAGTATTTT. The chain joins TRBV9 to TRBJ2-3, with TRBD1 identical over 7 bases. There are 15 residues in the CDR3. Per the germline V gene, CDR1 is SGDLS and CDR2 is YYNGEE. The J segment lost 2 bases and the V segment lost 4 bases, leaving 7 bases of the junction unmatched.

V and J are TRBV6-1 and TRBJ1-4; TRBD1 matches 9 bases. The junction had 0 bases not matched to a gene; V was cut back by 6 bases and J by 4 bases. Germline CDR1 reads MNHNS; CDR2 reads SASEGT. CDR3 length equals 13 residues. CDR3 DNA sequence: TGTGCCAGCAGGGGACAGGGTAATGAAAAACTGTTTTTT. Encoded protein: CASRGQGNEKLFF.

V gene TRBV7-3 combines with J gene TRBJ1-2; 8 nucleotides align to TRBD1. V shed 4 bases and J 6 bases; nucleotides not matched to a gene: 10. Germline V gene data show CDR1 as SGHTA and CDR2 as FQGTGA. The CDR3 consists of 15 residues. The CDR3 loop is CASSSAGQGAHGYTF. CDR3 sequence (DNA): TGTGCCAGCAGCTCCGCTGGGCAGGGGGCTCATGGCTACACCTTC. The complete variable domain, with remaining parts taken from reference TRBV7-3 and TRBJ1-2, reads GAGVSQTPSNKVTEKGKYVELRCDPISGHTALYWYRQSLGQGPEFLIYFQGTGAADDSGLPNDRFFAVRPEGSVSTLKIQRTERGDSAVYLCASSSAGQGAHGYTFGSGTRLTVV.

The genes are TRBV4-3 and TRBJ2-7, with 7 bases lining up with TRBD2. The CDR3 contains 17 residues. V dropped 2 bases and J dropped 2; count of bases not matched to a gene: 12. Germline CDR1 reads LGHNA; CDR2 reads YSLEER. The DNA of the CDR3 is TGCGCCAGCAGCCAAATGAGTGGGCCAGGGACTACCTACGAGCAGTACTTC. Translation: CASSQMSGPGTTYEQYF.

The chain has TRBV5-1 and TRBJ2-7; D is ambiguous. V lost 1 base and J 0 bases, leaving 11 bases between the germline ends. The CDR3 covers 15 residues. Per the germline V gene, CDR1 is SGHRS and CDR2 is YFSETQ. CDR3 loop: CASSLIPHNSYEQYF. Here the CDR3 DNA reads TGCGCCAGCAGCTTGATTCCACATAACTCCTACGAGCAGTACTTC.

The CDR3 spells CARSLGARDTEAFF. In DNA, the CDR3 is TGTGCCAGAAGCTTGGGGGCCAGGGACACTGAAGCTTTCTTT. The chain joins TRBV5-3 to TRBJ1-1, with D possibly matching TRBD1 (5 bases). TRBV5-3 is known as an ORF, though its function is uncertain. With 0 bases removed from V and 3 bases from J, the gap between germline ends came to 9 bases. The CDR3 is made up of 14 amino acids.

This clone was recorded a few times. The rearrangement uses TRBV4-2 and TRBJ2-5, with TRBD2 identical over 14 bases. CDR1 is LGHNA, CDR2 YNFKEQ, per germline. The CDR3 contains 16 residues. With 4 bases clipped from V and 5 bases from J, the junction kept 6 bases outside the gene matches. CDR3 loop: CASSPGTSGGWETQYF. DNA of the CDR3: TGTGCCAGCAGCCCAGGGACTAGCGGGGGATGGGAGACCCAGTACTTC.

The chain couples TRBV6-1 to TRBJ2-7; possibly TRBD1 for D (6 bases). Germline-derived CDR1 and CDR2 are MNHNS and SASEGT. Trimming removed 2 bases from V and 0 bases from J, with 11 bases in between. The CDR3 spans 15 residues. DNA of the CDR3: TGTGCCAGCAGTGAATGGGGGCGAGACTCCTACGAGCAGTACTTC. Translation: CASSEWGRDSYEQYF.

The chain is built from TRBV5-5 and TRBJ2-2; 8 nucleotides match TRBD1. The V gene's germline CDR1 is SGHKS and CDR2 YYEKEE (reference sequence). Losses at the gene ends were 3 bases for V and 4 bases for J; bases not matched to a gene: 5. This CDR3 comprises 15 residues. The CDR3 DNA follows: TGTGCCAGCAGCTGGACAGGGTTTGGCACCGGGGAGCTGTTTTTT. Translating it yields CASSWTGFGTGELFF.

J is TRBJ2-3 and V is TRBV10-3, with 8 positions matching TRBD2. The CDR3 runs to 20 residues. CDR1 and CDR2 (germline): ENHRY, SYGVKD. J was trimmed by 2 bases and V by 0 bases; bases with no gene match: 16. The CDR3: CAISESGPGGKRGYTDTQYF. DNA of the CDR3: TGTGCCATCAGTGAGTCGGGCCCGGGGGGGAAAAGAGGCTACACAGATACGCAGTATTTT.

The rearrangement links TRBV7-8 to TRBJ2-7; TRBD2 matches 7 bases. Germline assignment: CDR1 SGHVS and CDR2 FQNEAQ. V shed 1 base and J 4 bases; nucleotides not matched to a gene: 7. CDR3 length: 15 amino acids. The CDR3 region has the DNA TGTGCCAGCAGCTTAGGGCTAGCGGAGGTATACGAGCAGTACTTC. Amino acids: CASSLGLAEVYEQYF.